This note documents a single T cell receptor (beta chain) sequence. Antigen: not known. The table came from immunoSEQ multiplex PCR; TCRdb's copy has only in-frame clones and leaves some out. The sample holds about 25,000 clones, about four fifths seen once. A few pembrolizumab responders had their TCRs sequenced. These data come from a study of PD-1 blockade in mismatch repair-deficient tumors. The study, taken as a whole, reports: Tumor-resident clones, often absent from pretreatment blood, expanded after pembrolizumab and then contracted.

This CDR3 region has 15 residues. Losses at the gene ends were 6 bases for V and 2 bases for J; bases not matched to a gene: 10. The V gene's germline CDR1 is MNHEY and CDR2 SVGAGI. The material sequenced was PBMCs, taken before pembrolizumab treatment. The rearrangement joins TRBV6-5 to TRBJ2-7; 7 bases map to TRBD2. The clonotype comes from an adult with mismatch repair-deficient cancer. Written as DNA, the CDR3 is TGTGCCAGCAGGAGGACGCTAGCGGCCCCCTACGAGCAGTACTTC. Translation: CASRRTLAAPYEQYF.